Detailed here is one TCR beta chain. The same CDR3 can be traced to other DNA sequences in this sample. This sample is part of a study of control samples from healthy donors and cancer patients. V was cut by 2 bases and J by 1 base, with 5 bases left in between. The CDR3 length is 13 residues. The germline V gene encodes CDR1 SGHTA and CDR2 FQGTGA. Libraries were prepared by immunoSEQ multiplex PCR; TCRdb keeps only in-frame clonotypes and omits some of them. The table shows 93,000 or so clones, with roughly 90% occurring only once. This TCR came from a man aged 55 to 70 with lung cancer. V gene TRBV7-3 combines with J gene TRBJ1-1, with D unclear. The specimen was PBMCs. The CDR3 bases are TGTGCCAGCAGCTTAGGGAAGAACACTGAAGCTTTCTTT. Protein: CASSLGKNTEAFF. Supplemented by reference TRBV7-3 and TRBJ1-1, the full variable domain reads GAGVSQTPSNKVTEKGKYVELRCDPISGHTALYWYRQSLGQGPEFLIYFQGTGAADDSGLPNDRFFAVRPEGSVSTLKIQRTERGDSAVYLCASSLGKNTEAFFGQGTRLTVV.